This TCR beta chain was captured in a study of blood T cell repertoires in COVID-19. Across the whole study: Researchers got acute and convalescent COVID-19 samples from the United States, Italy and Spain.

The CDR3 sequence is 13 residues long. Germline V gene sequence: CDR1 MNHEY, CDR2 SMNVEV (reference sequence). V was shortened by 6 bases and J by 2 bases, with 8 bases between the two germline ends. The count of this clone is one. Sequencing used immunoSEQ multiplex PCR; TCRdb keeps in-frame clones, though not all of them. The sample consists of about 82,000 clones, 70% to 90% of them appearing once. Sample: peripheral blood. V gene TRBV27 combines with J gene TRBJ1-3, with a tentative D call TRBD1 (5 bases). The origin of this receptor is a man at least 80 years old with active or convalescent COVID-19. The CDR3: CASSRAPGNTIYF. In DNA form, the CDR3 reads TGTGCCAGCAGCAGGGCCCCTGGAAACACCATATATTTT.